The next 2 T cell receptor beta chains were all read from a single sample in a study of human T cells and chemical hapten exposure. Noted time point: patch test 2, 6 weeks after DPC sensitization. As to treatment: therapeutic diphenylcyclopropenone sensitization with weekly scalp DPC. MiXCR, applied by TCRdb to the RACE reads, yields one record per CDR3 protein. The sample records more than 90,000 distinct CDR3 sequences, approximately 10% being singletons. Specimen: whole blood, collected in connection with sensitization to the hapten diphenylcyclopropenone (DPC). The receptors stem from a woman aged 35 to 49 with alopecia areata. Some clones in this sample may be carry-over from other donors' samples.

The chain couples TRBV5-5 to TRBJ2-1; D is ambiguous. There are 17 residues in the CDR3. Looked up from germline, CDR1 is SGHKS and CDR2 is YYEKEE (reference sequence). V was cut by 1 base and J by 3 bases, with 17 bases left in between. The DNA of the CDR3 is TGTGCCAGCAGCTTGTGGCGGAGCTACCCTTACTACAATGAGCAGTTCTTC. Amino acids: CASSLWRSYPYYNEQFF.

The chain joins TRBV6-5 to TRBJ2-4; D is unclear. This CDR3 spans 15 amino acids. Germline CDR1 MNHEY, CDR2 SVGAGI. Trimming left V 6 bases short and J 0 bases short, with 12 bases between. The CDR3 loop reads CASSPRILAKNIQYF. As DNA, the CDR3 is TGTGCCAGCAGCCCCCGGATACTAGCCAAAAACATTCAGTACTTC.